These T cell receptor beta chains were read from a single sample in a study of post-analysis software for immune sequencing data. TCRdb analysed the PCR reads with MiXCR anew, one entry per CDR3 protein. The table records about 800,000 distinct CDR3 sequences, less than 35% of them present only once. The sequenced sample consisted of blood. These receptors all stem from a girl between 10 and 17 years old with multiple sclerosis. Both conserved end residues are part of each CDR3. D genes are given only for firm matches. For some rows the clone size is stated as once, few or many, or as a class when expanded; others skip it.

TRBJ2-5 NA NA TRBV7-2 CASSSEKKETQYF TGTGCCAGCAGCTCCGAAAAGAAAGAGACCCAGTACTTC
TRBJ1-1 NA NA TRBV3-1 CASSVRQGFNTEAFF TGTGCCAGCAGCGTTCGCCAAGGGTTCAACACTGAAGCTTTCTTT
TRBJ1-1 NA NA TRBV27 CASSRQTAYTEAFF TGTGCCAGCAGTCGTCAGACAGCCTACACTGAAGCTTTCTTT
TRBJ1-5 TRBD1 NA TRBV9 CASSVGTGFNQPQHF TGTGCCAGCAGCGTAGGGACAGGTTTCAATCAGCCCCAGCATTTT
TRBJ2-6 NA few TRBV7-2 CASSSPRASGANVLTF TGTGCCAGCAGCTCCCCCAGAGCCTCTGGGGCCAACGTCCTGACTTTC
TRBJ1-2 NA NA TRBV6-6 CASSQRSGYGYTF TGTGCCAGCAGTCAACGCTCAGGCTATGGCTACACCTTC
TRBJ2-5 TRBD2 NA TRBV7-2 CASSLALVAGGTQYF TGTGCCAGCAGCTTAGCGCTGGTAGCGGGAGGGACCCAGTACTTC
TRBJ2-5 TRBD1 NA TRBV20-1 CSSPGQQETQYF TGCAGTTCCCCGGGACAGCAAGAGACCCAGTACTTC
TRBJ2-1 NA NA TRBV5-5 CASSWGLWNEQFF TGTGCCAGCAGCTGGGGCCTTTGGAATGAGCAGTTCTTC
TRBJ2-3 NA many TRBV29-1 CSVGTQYF TGCAGCGTGGGTACGCAGTATTTT
TRBJ2-6 NA NA TRBV5-6 CASSFPGTGANVLTF TGTGCCAGCAGCTTCCCGGGGACTGGGGCCAACGTCCTGACTTTC
TRBJ1-5 TRBD1 few TRBV5-1 CASSPGTDHQPQHF TGCGCCAGCAGCCCCGGGACAGACCATCAGCCCCAGCATTTT
TRBJ2-1 NA few TRBV15 CATSRDLGVGRNEQFF TGTGCCACCAGCAGAGATCTTGGCGTGGGTCGAAATGAGCAGTTCTTC
TRBJ2-5 NA NA TRBV11-2 CASSKRAAAPGETQYF TGTGCCAGCAGCAAGCGGGCCGCGGCTCCGGGAGAGACCCAGTACTTC
TRBJ2-7 TRBD2 few TRBV6-1 CASNGLASTYEQYF TGTGCCAGCAACGGACTAGCGTCAACCTACGAGCAGTACTTC